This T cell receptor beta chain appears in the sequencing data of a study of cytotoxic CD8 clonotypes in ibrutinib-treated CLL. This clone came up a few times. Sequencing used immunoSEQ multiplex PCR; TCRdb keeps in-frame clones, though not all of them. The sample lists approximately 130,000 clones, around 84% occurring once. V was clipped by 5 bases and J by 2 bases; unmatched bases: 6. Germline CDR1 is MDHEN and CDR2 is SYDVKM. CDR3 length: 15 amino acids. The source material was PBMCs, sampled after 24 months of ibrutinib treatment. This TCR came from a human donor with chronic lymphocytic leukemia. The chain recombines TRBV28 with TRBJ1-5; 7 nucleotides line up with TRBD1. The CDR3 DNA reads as TGTGCCAGCAGTCTCCGGGACAGCCGCAATCAGCCCCAGCATTTT. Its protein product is CASSLRDSRNQPQHF.